The following is a TCR beta chain sequence with its context. The junction and the germline gene differ at one end; a read error may be behind it. From germline, CDR1 is SGHAT and CDR2 FQNNGV. The CDR3 runs to 13 residues. The data stem from a study of blood T cell repertoires in COVID-19. Study-level background: The study drew acute and convalescent COVID-19 samples from the United States, Italy and Spain.

Study processing details: How many nucleated cells were present was estimated from reference gene primer amplification. Here immunoSEQ multiplex PCR was the method, and the copy in TCRdb shows in-frame clones only, minus some. V, J and clone size derive from that table, while D and trimming were established from the DNA sequence. The sample yields about 220,000 clones, 80% to 85% seen once. The V call is TRBV11-2, the J call TRBJ2-5; a weak D match, TRBD1 (6 bases). This TCR came from a woman aged 25-40 years who had recovered from COVID-19. The sequenced sample was peripheral blood. The CDR3 DNA follows: TGTGCCAGCAGCTCAAGTCCAGGGGAGAACCAGTACTTC. Residues: CASSSSPGENQYF.